Below are 18 T cell receptor beta chains sequenced from a single sample in a study of T cell repertoires in cytomegalovirus infection. TCRdb re-derived calls from the reads in MiXCR, one entry per CDR3 protein. This sample has under 200,000 distinct CDR3 sequences, with roughly 22% found just once. Antigens of these TCRs are unknown. Here the sequenced sample was CD8+ T cells from cultured PBMCs, taken from culture after CMV antigen stimulation. The receptors shown here come from a human donor in good health (CMV status not recorded). Some clones in this sample may be carry-over from other donors' samples.

The V and J genes are TRBV10-2 and TRBJ1-5; 12 positions agree with TRBD1. This CDR3 comprises 16 residues. The trim removed 6 bases at V and 1 base at J, leaving 4 bases unmatched. Germline V gene data show CDR1 as WSHSY and CDR2 as SAAADI. In DNA, the CDR3 is TGCGCCAGCAGCGGGGACAGGGGGCTAAGCAATCAGCCCCAGCATTTT. Protein: CASSGDRGLSNQPQHF.

In this sample, this clonotype turned up a few times. The chain combines TRBV6-2 or TRBV6-3 with TRBJ2-4; 10 bases line up with TRBD1. The CDR3 consists of 17 residues. CDR1 and CDR2 from the germline V gene are MNHEY and SVGEGT. V shed 2 bases, J shed 5 bases, and the junction held 9 bases outside the gene matches. The CDR3 nucleotides are TGTGCCAGCAGTTACGAGGTGGGACAGGGGAGCGAAAACATTCAGTACTTC. It specifies CASSYEVGQGSENIQYF.

This clonotype showed up just a few times. The chain employs TRBV28 and TRBJ2-5, with 11 bases lining up with TRBD2. Per germline, CDR1 MDHEN and CDR2 SYDVKM. Trimming at V came to 6 bases and at J to 2 bases, leaving 11 bases not matched to a gene. This CDR3 has 17 amino acids. The chain's CDR3 is CASRTRLAGLNQETQYF. The CDR3 nucleotides read TGTGCCAGCAGAACTAGACTAGCGGGATTAAATCAAGAGACCCAGTACTTC.

There are a few counts of this clonotype. V is TRBV6-1 and J is TRBJ2-5, with D uncertain. Trimming removed 1 base from V and 1 base from J, with 13 bases in between. The length of the CDR3 is 16 residues. Germline CDR1 reads MNHNS; CDR2 reads SASEGT. This CDR3 reads CASSEGPPPRQETQYF. CDR3 coding DNA: TGTGCCAGCAGTGAAGGCCCACCTCCCCGCCAAGAGACCCAGTACTTC.

The chain combines TRBV6-2 or TRBV6-3 with TRBJ2-1, with D possibly being TRBD2 (6 bases). Germline V gene sequence: CDR1 MNHEY, CDR2 SVGEGT. This CDR3 spans 16 amino acids. Trimming took 0 bases from V and 4 from J, leaving 13 bases between them. CDR3 protein: CASSYSIAGIYNEQFF. CDR3 sequence (DNA): TGTGCCAGCAGTTACTCGATTGCGGGGATATACAATGAGCAGTTCTTC.

The chain employs TRBV9 and TRBJ1-3, with D maybe TRBD1 (6 bases). Deletions cut 3 bases from V and 4 bases from J, with 11 bases between. CDR3 length equals 14 residues. The germline V gene has CDR1 SGDLS and CDR2 YYNGEE. The CDR3 here is CASSGQVKGNTIYF. DNA for the CDR3: TGTGCCAGCAGCGGACAGGTTAAGGGAAACACCATATATTTT.

Judged by abundance, this clonotype is medium-sized. The chain links TRBV6-5 to TRBJ2-3, with TRBD1 as a possible D gene (6 bases). Germline loops: CDR1 MNHEY, CDR2 SVGAGI. This CDR3 has 14 residues. V was trimmed by 4 bases and J by 5 bases, leaving 13 bases between them. For the CDR3, the DNA is TGTGCCAGCAGTTGGGGACAAGGAATAGATACGCAGTATTTT. Translated, it gives CASSWGQGIDTQYF.

J is TRBJ2-3 and V is TRBV15; D possibly matches TRBD1 or TRBD2 (6 bases each). This CDR3 region has 18 residues. V was trimmed by 5 bases and J by 2 bases, leaving 23 bases between them. The germline gives CDR1 LNHNV, CDR2 YYDKDF (reference sequence). CDR3 nucleotides: TGTGCCACCAGCCCTCTATGGGCGGAGGGGGGCCCCACAGATACGCAGTATTTT. Translation: CATSPLWAEGGPTDTQYF.

A few counts support this clonotype. The chain links TRBV6-1 to TRBJ1-5; D remains ambiguous. Looked up from germline, CDR1 is MNHNS and CDR2 is SASEGT. Trimming removed 7 bases at V and 1 base at J, with 14 bases between. CDR3 size: 15 residues. CDR3: CASISGLRSNQPQHF. For the CDR3, the DNA is TGTGCCAGCATCAGTGGCCTCCGGAGCAATCAGCCCCAGCATTTT.

This clonotype was observed a handful of times. This chain links TRBV6-2 or TRBV6-3 with TRBJ2-5; 7 bases fit TRBD1. Looked up from germline, CDR1 is MNHEY and CDR2 is SVGEGT. CDR3 length equals 12 residues. The junction had 2 bases not matched to a gene; V was cut back by 5 bases and J by 5 bases. DNA for the CDR3: TGTGCCAGCAGTCGACAGGGTGAGACCCAGTACTTC. Its protein is CASSRQGETQYF.

In this sample, this clonotype turned up a few times. V gene TRBV7-9 combines with J gene TRBJ2-7; no clear D. The CDR3 sequence is 14 residues long. CDR1 is SEHNR, CDR2 FQNEAQ, per germline (reference sequence). Trimming pared 5 bases from V and 6 bases from J, leaving 17 bases between. CDR3 nucleotide sequence: TGTGCCAGCAGCCGTACGGACGGTAAAGGCGAGCAGTACTTC. This gives the protein CASSRTDGKGEQYF.

This clonotype was seen at least ten times. One end of the junction is discordant with germline, which a read error may explain. The V and J genes are TRBV7-2 and TRBJ1-1, with D perhaps TRBD1 (6 bases). The V gene's germline CDR1 is SGHTA and CDR2 FQGNSA. The length of the CDR3 is 14 residues. CDR3 nucleotides: TGTGCCAGCAGCCTAGCAGGGGATAACACTGAAGCTTTCTTT. Amino acid sequence: CASSLAGDNTEAFF. Filled out from reference TRBV7-2 and TRBJ1-1, the complete variable domain reads GAGVSQSPSNKVTEKGKDVELRCDPISGHTALYWYRQSLGQGLEFLIYFQGNSAPDKSGLPSDRFSAERTGGSVSTLTIQRTQQEDSAVYLCASSLAGDNTEAFFGQGTRLTVV.

The V gene is TRBV7-6, the J gene TRBJ2-6; D possibly uses TRBD1 or TRBD2 (5 bases each). Germline V gives CDR1 SGHVS, CDR2 FNYEAQ. V was clipped by 2 bases and J by 2 bases, with 16 bases between them. The CDR3 spans 18 residues. CDR3 DNA: TGTGCCAGCAGCTTAATTCGTAGTCGGGGCCCTGGGGCCAACGTCCTGACTTTC. Translated, it gives CASSLIRSRGPGANVLTF.

The V call is TRBV6-2 or TRBV6-3, the J call TRBJ1-5, with D possibly matching TRBD1 (6 bases). Deletions cut 0 bases from V and 6 bases from J, with 12 bases between. CDR1 MNHEY and CDR2 SVGEGT come from the germline V gene. The CDR3 is 15 residues long. The CDR3 DNA reads as TGTGCCAGCAGTTACTCGATGGGGGGCGGTCAGCCCCAGCATTTT. Encoded protein: CASSYSMGGGQPQHF.

The genes are TRBV27 and TRBJ2-1; TRBD1 matches at 7 bases. Germline CDR1 reads MNHEY; CDR2 reads SMNVEV (reference sequence). V was pared by 5 bases and J by 0 bases, with 7 bases of the junction left unmatched. This CDR3 has 16 amino acids. The CDR3 sequence: CASSTKGAGSYNEQFF. For the CDR3, the DNA is TGTGCCAGCAGTACTAAGGGGGCCGGCTCCTACAATGAGCAGTTCTTC.

The chain combines TRBV4-2 with TRBJ1-2; D might be TRBD1 (5 bases). V lost 2 bases, J lost 6 bases, and 13 bases lay in between. Germline CDR1 and CDR2: LGHNA and YNFKEQ. The CDR3 has 14 amino acids. CDR3 protein: CASSQYLRGNGYTF. The CDR3 coding sequence is TGTGCCAGCAGCCAATACCTGCGGGGCAATGGCTACACCTTC.

This clonotype was found a few times. The rearrangement uses TRBV6-2 or TRBV6-3 and TRBJ1-6; D is uncertain. Germline CDR1 is MNHEY and CDR2 is SVGEGT. The CDR3 length is 14 residues. V dropped 0 bases and J dropped 10 bases, with 10 bases sitting between them. The CDR3 DNA follows: TGTGCCAGCAGTTACTCGCGGGATGACTCACCCCTCCACTTT. This gives the protein CASSYSRDDSPLHF.

V usage is TRBV12-3 or TRBV12-4 and J usage is TRBJ2-5, with D possibly matching TRBD1 (6 bases). This CDR3 region has 13 residues. The CDR3 nucleotides read TGTGTTATCGCCTGGGGGCTACAAGAGACCCAGTACTTC. Amino acids: CVIAWGLQETQYF.